This T cell receptor beta chain was sequenced in a study of T cell changes during pregnancy in multiple sclerosis. Sequencing used immunoSEQ multiplex PCR; TCRdb keeps in-frame clones, though not all of them. Of around 40,000 clones in the sample, 90% were seen once. This clone has only one observation. The CDR3 has 14 residues. CDR1 and CDR2 from the germline V gene are LNHDA and SQIVND (reference sequence). Trimming at V came to 3 bases and at J to 6 bases, leaving 6 bases not matched to a gene. The TCR originated in a female donor in good health, enrolled as a control in a pregnancy study. The rearrangement links TRBV19 to TRBJ1-1; 8 nucleotides agree with TRBD1. The material was CD4+ T cells from peripheral blood mononuclear cells, obtained in the first trimester of pregnancy. The CDR3 bases are TGTGCCAGTAGTATGGGACAGGTCGGCGCTGAAGCTTTCTTT. Translation gives CASSMGQVGAEAFF. Looking up the rest from reference TRBV19 and TRBJ1-1 gives the full variable domain: DGGITQSPKYLFRKEGQNVTLSCEQNLNHDAMYWYRQDPGQGLRLIYYSQIVNDFQKGDIAEGYSVSREKKESFPLTVTSAQKNPTAFYLCASSMGQVGAEAFFGQGTRLTVV.